This T cell receptor beta chain was retrieved from a study of graft-versus-host responses after intestinal transplantation. Study as a whole: Every transplant recipient was induced with anti-thymocyte globulin, then maintained on tacrolimus and steroids for approximately three years.

On this clone itself: Its matching antigen is unknown.

With 6 bases clipped from V and 4 bases from J, the junction kept 8 bases outside the gene matches. Germline V gene sequence: CDR1 MNHEY, CDR2 SMNVEV (reference sequence). The CDR3 runs to 15 residues. Study-wide results and limits: Researchers found peak circulating GvH clone levels linked to early post-transplant HvG declines. Clonal ratios of graft-versus-host to host-versus-graft in allografts were high for patients exhibiting graft-donor T cell macrochimerism. Among recipient marrow samples, GvH clones were found; some appeared first in ileum or blood.

TCRdb keeps only in-frame clones here, not all; method: immunoSEQ multiplex PCR. The table records about 110,000 clones, just over 90% of them present only once. This chain joins TRBV27 and TRBJ2-1; 8 bases map to TRBD2. The source is a human donor who received an intestinal transplant. The starting material was unstimulated CD8+ T cells sorted from spleen or lymph node cells, obtained before intestinal transplant. CDR3 protein: CASRGISGTYNEQFF. The CDR3 coding sequence is TGTGCCAGCAGAGGAATTAGCGGGACTTACAATGAGCAGTTCTTC.